The clone carrying this TCR beta chain turned up a few times. Germline loops: CDR1 MGHDK, CDR2 SYGVNS. This CDR3 region has 17 residues. These data belong to a study of shared clonotypes between healthy human individuals. Replicate sorted-subset PCRs were loaded with around 220 ng DNA, about 30,000 T cell genomes. The protocol was immunoSEQ multiplex PCR, while the TCRdb copy is restricted to in-frame clones and leaves out a portion. The table records under 850,000 clones, 72% of them present only once. The chain combines TRBV25-1 with TRBJ2-5; D possibly corresponds to TRBD1 (6 bases). The J call is doubtful: the DNA matches TRBJ2-7 better. The receptor comes from a woman between 25 and 40 years old in good health. Sample: memory CD4+ T cells sorted from blood. Sample subset: CD45RA-negative fraction. CDR3 DNA: TGTGCCAGCAGTGAATACTGGTCCCAGGGGAAGCTCTACGAGCAGTACTTC. It yields the protein CASSEYWSQGKLYEQYF.